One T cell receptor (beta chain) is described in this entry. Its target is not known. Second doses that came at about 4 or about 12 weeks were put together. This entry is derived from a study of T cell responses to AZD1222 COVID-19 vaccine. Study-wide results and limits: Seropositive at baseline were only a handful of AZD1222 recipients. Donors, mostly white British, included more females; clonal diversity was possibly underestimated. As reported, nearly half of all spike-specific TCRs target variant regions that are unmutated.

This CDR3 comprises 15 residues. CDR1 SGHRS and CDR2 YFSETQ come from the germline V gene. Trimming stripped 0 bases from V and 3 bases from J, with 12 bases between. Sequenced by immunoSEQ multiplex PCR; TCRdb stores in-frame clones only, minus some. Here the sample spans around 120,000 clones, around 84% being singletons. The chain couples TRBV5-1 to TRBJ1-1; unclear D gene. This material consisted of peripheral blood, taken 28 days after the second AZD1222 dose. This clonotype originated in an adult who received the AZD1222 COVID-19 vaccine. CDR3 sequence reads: CASSLVGDSHTEAFF. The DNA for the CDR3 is TGCGCCAGCAGCTTGGTCGGGGATAGTCACACTGAAGCTTTCTTT.